This T cell receptor (beta chain) originates from a study of T cell repertoires in cytomegalovirus infection. Across the whole study: Well-studied HLA-B-restricted epitopes and recently identified HLA-C-restricted epitopes of CMV were both used in the study. CMV infection and matching HLA type were both indicated by public TCR beta signatures. Study-level points and caveats: CMV-specific TCR beta clonotypes restricted by HLA-C were the ones dominating the ex vivo response.

Germline V gene sequence: CDR1 SGHVS, CDR2 FQNEAQ. Trimming stripped 1 base from V and 9 bases from J, with 16 bases between. This CDR3 has 15 amino acids. One entry per CDR3 protein results from TCRdb running MiXCR on the reads. Among around 500,000 distinct CDR3 sequences listed, about 44% were seen once. Concerning this clonotype itself: Its matching antigen is unknown.

The source was cultured PBMCs, collected from culture after CMV antigen stimulation. The J gene is TRBJ2-1, the V gene TRBV7-8; D perhaps matches TRBD1 (6 bases). This clonotype was obtained from a human donor in good health (CMV status not recorded). Some clones in this sample may be carry-over from other donors' samples. The CDR3 DNA reads as TGTGCCAGCAGCTTAGGCCAGGGGATGCGGAGTGAGCAGTTCTTC. As protein: CASSLGQGMRSEQFF.